This T cell receptor (beta chain) was recorded in a study of T cells expressing NK-cell markers. Study overall: Source material for TCR beta repertoires consisted of sorted CD3+CD56+NKG2C+, CD3+CD56+NKG2C- and CD3+CD56-NKG2C+ T cells. General study points: Clarity on HCMV specificity was lacking for the expanded NKG2C+ T cell clones. One observes that, in several donors, these clonotypes were also the leading ones within the CD3+CD56-NKG2C+ fraction.

On this clonotype: No antigen is known for it.

Looked up from germline, CDR1 is SGHRS and CDR2 is YFSETQ. This CDR3 region has 14 residues. Libraries used 5'RACE template switching adding universal primer site and UMIs. Reprocessing the 5' RACE reads, TCRdb reports a single entry for every CDR3 protein and omits DNA. The table gives a few hundred thousand distinct CDR3 sequences; the top ten clones make up around 0.42% of it. Sequencing used blood T cells: a sorted CD56 or NKG2C T cell subset, CD4+ or CD8+ T cells, or bulk PBMC T cells (not recorded which). V is TRBV5-1 and J is TRBJ1-5; the TCRdb call, TRBD1, lacks DNA for checking. This sequence originates from a man younger than 30 in good health. CDR3 amino acids: CASVGGQSDQPQHF.